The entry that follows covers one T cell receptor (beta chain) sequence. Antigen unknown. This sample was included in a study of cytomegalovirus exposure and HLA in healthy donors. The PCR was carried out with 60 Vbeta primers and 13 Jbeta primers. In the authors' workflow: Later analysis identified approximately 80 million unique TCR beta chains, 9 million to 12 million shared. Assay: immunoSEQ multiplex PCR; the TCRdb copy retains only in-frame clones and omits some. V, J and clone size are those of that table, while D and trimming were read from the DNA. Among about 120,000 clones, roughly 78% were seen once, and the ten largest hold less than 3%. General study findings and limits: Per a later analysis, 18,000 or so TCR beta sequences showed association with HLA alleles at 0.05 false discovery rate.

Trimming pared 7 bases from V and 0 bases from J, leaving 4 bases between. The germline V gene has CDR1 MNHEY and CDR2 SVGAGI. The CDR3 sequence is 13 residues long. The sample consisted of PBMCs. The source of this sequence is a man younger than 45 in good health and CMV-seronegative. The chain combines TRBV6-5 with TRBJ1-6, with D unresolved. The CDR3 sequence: CASTSSYNSPLHF. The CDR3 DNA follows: TGTGCCAGCACGAGCTCCTATAATTCACCCCTCCACTTT.